A selection of T cell receptor beta chains follows, all from one sample in a study of T cell repertoires in cytomegalovirus infection. TCRdb ran MiXCR on the reads and lists one entry per CDR3 protein. Of a few hundred thousand distinct CDR3 sequences listed, about 25% are singletons. Sequenced: PBMCs. These receptors were taken from a human donor in good health (CMV status not recorded). Some clones in this sample may be carry-over from other donors' samples. Each CDR3 is given with its conserved first and last residue. A D gene is named only where the DNA matches it firmly. Expanded clones are given a class, and other clones once, few, many or no size at all.

length	V	D	J	size	CDR3	DNA
14	TRBV28	NA	TRBJ2-5	NA	CASSFAVSQETQYF	TGTGCCAGCAGTTTTGCGGTGTCCCAAGAGACCCAGTACTTC
14	TRBV12-3/TRBV12-4	NA	TRBJ1-5	few	CASSSGPGGQPQHF	TGTGCCAGCAGTAGCGGCCCAGGAGGCCAGCCCCAGCATTTT
15	TRBV7-2	TRBD2	TRBJ2-7	many	CASRPKLAGDREQYF	TGTGCCAGCAGGCCAAAACTAGCGGGAGACCGCGAGCAGTACTTC
14	TRBV19	NA	TRBJ1-6	NA	CASNNGRGNSPLHF	TGTGCCAGTAACAACGGACGGGGTAATTCACCCCTCCACTTT
14	TRBV7-9	NA	TRBJ1-1	many	CASSLFGQNTEAFF	TGTGCCAGCAGCTTGTTCGGACAGAACACTGAAGCTTTCTTT
12	TRBV7-2	NA	TRBJ2-3	many	CASRSLADTQYF	TGTGCCAGCAGATCTCTAGCGGATACGCAGTATTTT
16	TRBV9	NA	TRBJ1-4	NA	CASSVDSGVQIEKLFF	TGTGCCAGCAGCGTAGACTCCGGAGTGCAGATTGAAAAACTGTTTTTT
14	TRBV11-3	TRBD2	TRBJ2-1	many	CASTRRGSGDEQFF	TGTGCCAGCACCCGTCGCGGGAGTGGGGATGAGCAGTTCTTC
13	TRBV12-3/TRBV12-4	TRBD1	TRBJ1-2	many	CASSPDRGRGYTF	TGTGCCAGCAGCCCGGACAGGGGTCGGGGCTACACCTTC
16	TRBV7-2	TRBD2	TRBJ2-1	few	CASSLDSGRATNEQFF	TGTGCCAGCAGCTTAGATAGCGGGAGGGCCACAAATGAGCAGTTCTTC
15	TRBV7-2	NA	TRBJ2-3	many	CASSLDQAYTDTQYF	TGTGCCAGCAGCTTAGATCAGGCCTACACAGATACGCAGTATTTT
14	TRBV7-9	NA	TRBJ2-1	NA	CASSPSSVYNEQFF	TGTGCCAGCAGCCCCTCCAGTGTTTACAATGAGCAGTTCTTC
13	TRBV19	TRBD1	TRBJ1-3	few	CASSRGPGNTIYF	TGTGCCAGCAGCAGGGGGCCTGGAAACACCATATATTTT
14	TRBV27	NA	TRBJ2-7	NA	CASRPLAAIYEQYF	TGTGCCAGCAGACCCTTAGCGGCGATCTACGAGCAGTACTTC
15	TRBV6-5	NA	TRBJ1-3	few	CASSYSGDPGNTIYF	TGTGCCAGCAGTTACTCGGGAGACCCTGGAAACACCATATATTTT
15	TRBV2	TRBD1	TRBJ2-7	NA	CASREDRVITYEQYF	TGTGCCAGCAGGGAAGACAGGGTAATCACCTACGAGCAGTACTTC
14	TRBV12-3/TRBV12-4	NA	TRBJ2-1	few	CASRMDSPYNEQFF	TGTGCCAGCAGAATGGACAGCCCCTACAATGAGCAGTTCTTC
16	TRBV6-5	NA	TRBJ1-3	few	CASSYSTVLSGNTIYF	TGTGCCAGCAGTTACTCGACTGTCCTCTCTGGAAACACCATATATTTT
15	TRBV20-1	NA	TRBJ2-5	few	CSARDRLGSAETQYF	TGCAGTGCTAGAGATCGATTGGGGTCTGCAGAGACCCAGTACTTC
16	TRBV4-3	NA	TRBJ2-6	NA	CASSQDAASGANVLTF	TGCGCCAGCAGCCAAGACGCGGCTTCTGGGGCCAACGTCCTGACTTTC
16	TRBV7-8	TRBD1	TRBJ2-5	many	CASSLTLGQGKETQYF	TGTGCCAGCAGCTTAACGTTAGGACAGGGGAAAGAGACCCAGTACTTC
13	TRBV5-1	NA	TRBJ2-4	NA	CASSLRPQNIQYF	TGCGCCAGCAGCCTGCGGCCACAAAACATTCAGTACTTC
20	TRBV11-2	TRBD2	TRBJ2-1	few	CASSSLRVPASGRAYNEQFF	TGTGCCAGCAGCTCTCTTAGGGTTCCGGCGAGCGGGAGGGCATACAATGAGCAGTTCTTC
14	TRBV6-1	NA	TRBJ1-5	NA	CASLDTQEGQPQHF	TGTGCCAGCCTTGACACCCAGGAGGGTCAGCCCCAGCATTTT
14	TRBV15	NA	TRBJ2-5	NA	CATSSPPTEETQYF	TGTGCCACCAGCAGCCCCCCGACAGAAGAGACCCAGTACTTC
14	TRBV19	NA	TRBJ1-1	few	CASSPDMGDTEAFF	TGTGCCAGTAGCCCCGATATGGGGGACACTGAAGCTTTCTTT
15	TRBV4-2	TRBD2	TRBJ2-7	few	CASSQEGTSGYEQYF	TGTGCCAGCAGCCAAGAAGGAACTAGCGGTTACGAGCAGTACTTC
16	TRBV6-2/TRBV6-3	NA	TRBJ1-3	NA	CASSYFHQGSGNTIYF	TGTGCCAGCAGTTACTTCCATCAAGGCTCTGGAAACACCATATATTTT
14	TRBV29-1	NA	TRBJ2-3	NA	CSVDPDTSTDTQYF	TGCAGCGTTGATCCAGATACTAGCACAGATACGCAGTATTTT
15	TRBV6-1	NA	TRBJ2-7	few	CASSEARGTIGEQYF	TGTGCCAGCAGTGAAGCGCGCGGGACCATCGGCGAGCAGTACTTC
13	TRBV29-1	NA	TRBJ2-5	few	CSVAGFDFETQYF	TGCAGCGTAGCGGGTTTCGACTTTGAGACCCAGTACTTC
15	TRBV19	TRBD2	TRBJ2-1	NA	CASSEGLASFYEQFF	TGTGCCAGTAGTGAGGGACTAGCGTCTTTTTATGAGCAGTTCTTC
13	TRBV20-1	NA	TRBJ1-4	NA	CSASQGANEKLFF	TGCAGTGCTAGCCAGGGAGCTAATGAAAAACTGTTTTTT
15	TRBV27	TRBD1	TRBJ1-6	few	CASSPDRDQNSPLHF	TGTGCCAGCAGCCCCGACAGGGATCAAAATTCACCCCTCCACTTT
13	TRBV7-2	NA	TRBJ2-1	many	CASSWTRFGEQFF	TGTGCCAGCAGCTGGACACGCTTTGGCGAGCAGTTCTTC
14	TRBV6-2/TRBV6-3	TRBD1	TRBJ2-2	NA	CASSTGGDTGELFF	TGTGCCAGCAGTACAGGGGGCGACACCGGGGAGCTGTTTTTT
14	TRBV5-4	NA	TRBJ2-5	few	CASSFGPGEETQYF	TGTGCCAGCAGCTTCGGACCGGGAGAAGAGACCCAGTACTTC
14	TRBV18	TRBD1	TRBJ1-2	NA	CASSPQQGADGYTF	TGTGCCAGCTCACCACAACAGGGGGCGGACGGCTACACCTTC
15	TRBV12-3/TRBV12-4	TRBD1	TRBJ1-5	few	CASSGTGEGNQPQHF	TGTGCCAGCAGTGGGACAGGGGAGGGCAATCAGCCCCAGCATTTT
16	TRBV7-2	TRBD1	TRBJ2-7	few	CASSLAGGQGLYEQYF	TGTGCCAGCAGCTTAGCAGGGGGACAGGGTCTATACGAGCAGTACTTC
13	TRBV12-3/TRBV12-4	NA	TRBJ2-5	NA	CASTRRYQETQYF	TGTGCCAGCACCCGACGGTACCAAGAGACCCAGTACTTC
16	TRBV12-5	NA	TRBJ2-2	few	CASVLQGGANTGELFF	TGTGCTAGTGTCCTGCAGGGGGGAGCGAACACCGGGGAGCTGTTTTTT
13	TRBV7-2	NA	TRBJ2-3	few	CASIPGLTDTQYF	TGTGCCAGCATTCCAGGGTTAACAGATACGCAGTATTTT
13	TRBV15	NA	TRBJ1-5	few	CATSRGSGQPQHF	TGTGCCACCAGCAGAGGGAGTGGTCAGCCCCAGCATTTT
15	TRBV15	NA	TRBJ2-1	once	CATSRDPNEYNEQFF	TGTGCCACCAGCAGAGATCCGAATGAGTACAATGAGCAGTTCTTC
14	TRBV7-9	NA	TRBJ2-6	NA	CASSFRGGANVLTF	TGTGCCAGCAGCTTTCGTGGTGGGGCCAACGTCCTGACTTTC
12	TRBV29-1	NA	TRBJ2-3	few	CSGGFNTDTQYF	TGCAGTGGGGGCTTCAACACAGATACGCAGTATTTT
14	TRBV12-3/TRBV12-4	NA	TRBJ1-6	NA	CASSFGGVDSPLHF	TGTGCCAGCAGTTTCGGGGGTGTCGATTCACCCCTCCACTTT
15	TRBV27	TRBD2	TRBJ2-5	NA	CASRTREGREETQYF	TGTGCCAGCAGGACGCGGGAGGGACGTGAGGAGACCCAGTACTTC
14	TRBV2	NA	TRBJ1-1	few	CASRTPPRNTEAFF	TGTGCCAGCAGGACACCCCCAAGGAACACTGAAGCTTTCTTT
16	TRBV6-1	TRBD2	TRBJ2-3	NA	CASSERRLAGGDTQYF	TGTGCCAGCAGTGAAAGGAGACTAGCGGGTGGGGATACGCAGTATTTT
12	TRBV2	TRBD2	TRBJ2-1	NA	CASSGLAEVEFF	TGTGCCAGCAGCGGACTAGCGGAAGTCGAGTTCTTC
14	TRBV6-1	NA	TRBJ2-7	NA	CASRKGAISSEQYF	TGTGCCAGCAGGAAAGGGGCTATAAGCAGCGAGCAGTACTTC
16	TRBV15	NA	TRBJ1-2	NA	CATSGGGLSSNYGYTF	TGTGCCACCAGCGGTGGGGGGCTATCTTCTAACTATGGCTACACCTTC
14	TRBV25-1	NA	TRBJ1-2	NA	CASSEYGGGYGYTF	TGTGCCAGCAGTGAATACGGAGGAGGGTATGGCTACACCTTC
15	TRBV4-1	NA	TRBJ2-5	few	CASSQISKTAETQYF	TGCGCCAGCAGCCAGATTTCCAAGACAGCAGAGACCCAGTACTTC
14	TRBV2	NA	TRBJ1-1	NA	CASSPRQTLDEAFF	TGTGCCAGCAGCCCAAGACAGACCTTGGATGAAGCTTTCTTT
14	TRBV7-9	TRBD2	TRBJ2-5	NA	CASSPRTSLETQYF	TGTGCCAGCAGCCCGAGGACTAGTTTGGAGACCCAGTACTTC
13	TRBV6-2/TRBV6-3	NA	TRBJ2-3	NA	CASRILGTDTQYF	TGTGCCAGCAGGATTCTAGGCACAGATACGCAGTATTTT
13	TRBV20-1	NA	TRBJ1-3	NA	CSASYPRGNTIYF	TGCAGTGCGAGCTACCCAAGGGGAAACACCATATATTTT